The present T cell receptor beta chain was sequenced within a study of T cells in Graves' hyperthyroidism and ophthalmopathy. The CDR3 loop spans 14 amino acids. Germline-derived CDR1 and CDR2 are MNHEY and SMNVEV (reference sequence). The V gene end was trimmed by 5 bases and the J gene end by 7 bases; junction bases not matched to a gene: 9. Amplified TCR beta CDR3 regions came from RNA transcripts. HTBI primers were the set used in a first-round RT-PCR of the TCR CDR3. TCRdb re-called the multiplex PCR reads with MiXCR, one entry per CDR3 protein. The sample yields around 240,000 distinct CDR3 sequences, about 15% seen once. This clonotype was seen at least ten times. Clinical symptoms, serum thyroxine, TRAb, thyroid ultrasound and orbital computed tomography informed diagnoses.

The sample was blood. The chain carries TRBV27 and TRBJ1-1; 8 nucleotides agree with TRBD1. The TCR originated in a woman between 18 and 29 years old with Graves' ophthalmopathy. CDR3 in amino acids: CASSPLGQGGEAFF. The CDR3 DNA follows: TGTGCCAGCAGTCCCCTAGGACAGGGAGGTGAAGCTTTCTTT.